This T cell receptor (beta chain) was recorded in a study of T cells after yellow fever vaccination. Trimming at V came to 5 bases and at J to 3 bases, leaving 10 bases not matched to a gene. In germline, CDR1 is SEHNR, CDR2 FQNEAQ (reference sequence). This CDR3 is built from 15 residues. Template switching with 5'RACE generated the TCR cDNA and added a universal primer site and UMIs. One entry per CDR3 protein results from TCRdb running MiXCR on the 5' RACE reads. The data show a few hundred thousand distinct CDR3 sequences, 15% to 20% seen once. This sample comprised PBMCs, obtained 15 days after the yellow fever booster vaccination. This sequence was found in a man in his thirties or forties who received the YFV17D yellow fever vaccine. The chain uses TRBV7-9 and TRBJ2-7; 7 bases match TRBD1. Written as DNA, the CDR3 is TGTGCCAGCAGCCCCTGGGGCAGGGGGTACTACGAGCAGTACTTC. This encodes CASSPWGRGYYEQYF.